One sample yielded the 19 T cell receptor beta chains listed below, sequenced in a study of CD8 T cells in Susac syndrome. RNA, at about 0.5 to 1 ug, was reverse transcribed with random hexamers. TCRdb passed the immunoSEQ multiplex PCR reads through MiXCR, listing each CDR3 protein once. This sample has about 76,000 distinct CDR3 sequences, with 85% to 95% found just once. Material: CD8+ T cells from PBMCs. The source is a human donor with Susac syndrome.

The rearrangement links TRBV6-1 to TRBJ1-5, with TRBD1 matching over 11 bases. V shed 3 bases, J shed 4 bases, and the junction held 8 bases outside the gene matches. Germline-derived CDR1 and CDR2 are MNHNS and SASEGT. The CDR3 is 17 amino acids. This chain's CDR3 is CASSDSVGTGGNQPQHF. CDR3 coding DNA: TGTGCCAGCAGTGATTCGGTCGGGACAGGGGGGAATCAGCCCCAGCATTTT.

The chain is built from TRBV2 and TRBJ1-1, with 7 nucleotides matching TRBD1. J gave up 5 bases and V 5 bases, and 8 bases lay outside the gene matches. Germline CDR1 SNHLY, CDR2 FYNNEI. The CDR3 extends over 14 amino acids. CDR3 DNA: TGTGCCAGCAGTAATACAGGGGTTAATACTGAAGCTTTCTTT. This sequence encodes CASSNTGVNTEAFF.

V usage is TRBV10-2 and J usage is TRBJ1-2, with D possibly being TRBD1 (6 bases). CDR1 is WSHSY, CDR2 SAAADI, per germline. Trimming pared 3 bases from V and 5 bases from J, leaving 10 bases between. The CDR3 is 13 amino acids. This chain's CDR3 is CASSDETGYGYTF. DNA of the CDR3: TGCGCCAGCAGTGATGAGACAGGATATGGCTACACCTTC.

V and J are TRBV7-2 and TRBJ2-6; 7 bases are a match to TRBD1. This CDR3 has 17 amino acids. The junction had 9 bases not matched to a gene; V was cut back by 5 bases and J by 2 bases. Germline-derived CDR1 and CDR2 are SGHTA and FQGNSA. CDR3: CASSETGDLPGANVLTF. The CDR3 nucleotides read TGTGCCAGCAGCGAAACAGGGGACCTCCCTGGGGCCAACGTCCTGACTTTC.

The chain is built from TRBV21-1 and TRBJ1-3; TRBD1 is the table's D call and was not checked against the DNA. TRBV21-1 is assigned pseudogene status. This CDR3 is built from 16 residues. Written as DNA, the CDR3 is TGTGCCAGCAGCACCCGGGGAGGTAGCTCTGGAAACACCATATATTTT. Its translation is CASSTRGGSSGNTIYF.

The chain links TRBV7-2 to TRBJ1-2; D gene unclear. The CDR3 contains 15 residues. Trimming cost V 3 bases and J 0 bases, with 11 bases left between them. Looked up from germline, CDR1 is SGHTA and CDR2 is FQGNSA. CDR3 residues: CASSFSKVSNYGYTF. CDR3 coding DNA: TGTGCCAGCAGCTTTTCTAAGGTTTCTAACTATGGCTACACCTTC.

V usage is TRBV3-1 and J usage is TRBJ2-1; the D is unclear. The CDR3 runs to 12 residues. V was clipped by 2 bases and J by 6 bases, with 5 bases between them. CDR1 is LGHDT and CDR2 is YNNKEL in the germline V gene (reference sequence). The CDR3 reads CASSQTFNEQFF. CDR3 coding DNA: TGTGCCAGCAGCCAAACCTTCAATGAGCAGTTCTTC.

This rearrangement joins TRBV9 to TRBJ2-1, with D possibly called TRBD1 or TRBD2 (6 bases each). From germline, CDR1 is SGDLS and CDR2 YYNGEE. This CDR3 contains 15 residues. The ends were cut back, 0 bases at V and 7 bases at J, with 14 bases in the middle. The CDR3 DNA follows: TGTGCCAGCAGCGTAGCGGGGGCCCCACGGAATGAGCAGTTCTTC. This gives the protein CASSVAGAPRNEQFF.

The V and J genes are TRBV6-2 or TRBV6-3 and TRBJ2-7, with no clear D. This CDR3 is 12 amino acids long. Germline CDR1 is MNHEY and CDR2 is SVGEGT. V was shortened by 0 bases and J by 6 bases, with 6 bases between the two germline ends. CDR3 sequence: CASSYSNLEQYF. In DNA form, the CDR3 reads TGTGCCAGCAGTTACTCGAATCTCGAGCAGTACTTC.

This rearrangement joins TRBV7-9 to TRBJ2-2; either TRBD1 or TRBD2 may fit D (6 bases each). V lost 2 bases, J lost 6 bases, and 16 bases lay in between. The CDR3 is 16 residues long. In germline, CDR1 is SEHNR, CDR2 FQNEAQ (reference sequence). CDR3 protein: CASSLLSGAKAGELFF. DNA of the CDR3: TGTGCCAGCAGCTTATTGTCGGGGGCGAAGGCCGGGGAGCTGTTTTTT.

This clonotype occurred once. The chain joins TRBV6-1 to TRBJ2-2, with TRBD1 as a possible D gene (6 bases). Germline V gene data show CDR1 as MNHNS and CDR2 as SASEGT. V was trimmed by 7 bases and J by 6 bases, leaving 21 bases between them. This CDR3 is built from 16 residues. CDR3 loop: CASTNGIGPGAGELFF. In nucleotides, the CDR3 is TGTGCCAGCACGAACGGGATCGGCCCAGGGGCCGGGGAGCTGTTTTTT.

J is TRBJ1-1 and V is TRBV18; TRBD1 might be the D (6 bases). The CDR3 runs to 15 residues. CDR1 KGHSH and CDR2 LQKENI come from the germline V gene. Trimming shortened V by 6 bases and J by 2 bases, and 16 bases separated the two germline ends. The chain's CDR3 is CASSPLRGRNTEAFF. The CDR3 region has the DNA TGTGCCAGCTCCCCTTTGCGGGGGCGTAACACTGAAGCTTTCTTT.

The genes are TRBV10-3 and TRBJ2-5; D remains ambiguous. Trimming removed 10 bases at V and 2 bases at J, with 17 bases between. In germline, CDR1 is ENHRY, CDR2 SYGVKD. This CDR3 spans 14 amino acids. The CDR3 DNA is TGTGCCACCAGCCCTCGGACGGAACAAGAGACCCAGTACTTC. Its translation is CATSPRTEQETQYF.

The gene calls are TRBV9 and TRBJ1-3; D remains ambiguous. The CDR3 totals 13 residues. Germline V gene lookup returns CDR1 SGDLS and CDR2 YYNGEE. Trimming left V 4 bases short and J 0 bases short, with 5 bases between. In DNA form, the CDR3 reads TGTGCCAGCAGCCCCCGCTCTGGAAACACCATATATTTT. This sequence encodes CASSPRSGNTIYF.

This chain uses TRBV5-4 with TRBJ2-3; D possibly corresponds to TRBD2 (6 bases). V was trimmed by 4 bases and J by 7 bases, leaving 16 bases between them. From germline, CDR1 is SGHNT and CDR2 YYREEE (reference sequence). CDR3 size: 14 residues. The CDR3 here is CASSPTRLVNTQYF. In DNA, the CDR3 is TGTGCCAGCAGCCCCACCCGACTAGTGAATACGCAGTATTTT.

This clonotype appeared once. The chain recombines TRBV29-1 with TRBJ2-1; tentative D call: TRBD2 (6 bases). The CDR3 has 16 residues. Trimming removed 6 bases at V and 0 bases at J, with 18 bases between. Looked up from germline, CDR1 is SQVTM and CDR2 is ANQGSEA. The CDR3 sequence: CSVPGMGRSSYNEQFF. The CDR3 DNA is TGCAGCGTCCCCGGGATGGGGAGGAGCTCCTACAATGAGCAGTTCTTC.

The chain has TRBV5-8 and TRBJ2-1; no clear D. Germline loops: CDR1 SGHTS, CDR2 YDEGEE. CDR3 length: 14 amino acids. Trimming cost V 0 bases and J 5 bases, with 9 bases left between them. This CDR3 is CASSLGLINNEQFF. CDR3 DNA: TGTGCCAGCAGCTTGGGACTTATAAACAATGAGCAGTTCTTC.

V is TRBV30 and J is TRBJ1-2; a possible D gene is TRBD1 (6 bases). This CDR3 has 14 residues. From germline, CDR1 is GTSNPN and CDR2 SVGIG (reference sequence). The V gene lost 5 bases and the J gene lost 1 base, with 14 bases spanning the gap. The CDR3 spells CAWWIGGINYGYTF. The CDR3 nucleotides read TGTGCCTGGTGGATTGGGGGCATTAACTATGGCTACACCTTC.

This chain links TRBV30 with TRBJ2-1, with 7 bases identical to TRBD2. The CDR3 loop spans 14 amino acids. Trimming removed 4 bases from V and 7 bases from J; junction bases left unmatched: 10. Germline V gene sequence: CDR1 GTSNPN, CDR2 SVGIG (reference sequence). CDR3 protein: CAWTLWEGINEQFF. In DNA, the CDR3 is TGTGCCTGGACCCTCTGGGAGGGGATTAATGAGCAGTTCTTC. The variable domain in full, with the rest retrieved from reference TRBV30 and TRBJ2-1, is SQTIHQWPATLVQPVGSPLSLECTVEGTSNPNLYWYRQAAGRGLQLLFYSVGIGQISSEVPQNLSASRPQDRQFILSSKKLLLSDSGFYLCAWTLWEGINEQFFGPGTRLTVL.